Presented here are 5 T cell receptor beta chains from one specimen sequenced in a study of Ad26.COV2.S vaccination and SARS-CoV-2 variants. Clones were read by immunoSEQ multiplex PCR, and TCRdb kept only the in-frame ones, dropping some. The sample holds almost 400,000 clones, approximately 89% seen once. The treatment: some 20 received Ad26.COV2.S at low or high dose, single or two shots; roughly five received placebo; per-sample allocation not given. Samples came from day 63 after the first vaccine or placebo injection. Sample: peripheral blood, taken in a trial of Ad26.COV2.S vaccine versus placebo. The receptors shown here come from a person between 18 and 65 years old who received the Ad26.COV2.S COVID-19 vaccine or a placebo.

The sample holds one count of this clone. The rearrangement joins TRBV18 to TRBJ2-5; either TRBD1 or TRBD2 may supply D (5 bases each). The CDR3 covers 14 residues. Germline values: CDR1 KGHSH, CDR2 LQKENI. The V end was cut by 6 bases, the J end by 6 bases, with 17 bases between. The CDR3 bases are TGTGCCAGCTCGGAGGCCGGGGCCGGAAAGACCCAGTACTTC. As protein: CASSEAGAGKTQYF.

This rearrangement joins TRBV19 to TRBJ2-7; 10 bases line up with TRBD2. The CDR3 is made up of 16 amino acids. From germline, CDR1 is LNHDA and CDR2 SQIVND (reference sequence). Trimming cost V 5 bases and J 4 bases; bases outside gene matches: 11. CDR3 region: CASSASGTSAPYEQYF. DNA of the CDR3: TGTGCCAGTAGTGCCTCCGGGACTAGCGCTCCATACGAGCAGTACTTC.

The V gene is TRBV5-1, the J gene TRBJ2-2; 8 bases are shared with TRBD2. Germline values: CDR1 SGHRS, CDR2 YFSETQ. Trimming took 1 base from V and 4 from J; bases not matched to a gene: 6. The CDR3 runs 16 residues. The DNA for the CDR3 is TGCGCCAGCAGCTTGCGAGCGGGAGTTGGCACCGGGGAGCTGTTTTTT. Amino acids: CASSLRAGVGTGELFF.

The chain links TRBV7-2 to TRBJ1-3, with D maybe TRBD1 (6 bases). This CDR3 region has 18 residues. Between the trimmed V and J ends, which lost 5 bases and 0 bases, there was a span of 20 bases. CDR1 and CDR2 (germline): SGHTA, FQGNSA. CDR3: CASSHRSGQSSSGNTIYF. DNA of the CDR3: TGTGCCAGCAGCCACAGATCTGGACAGAGTAGCTCTGGAAACACCATATATTTT.

This chain links TRBV19 with TRBJ1-2; 7 positions agree with TRBD1. The V segment lost 5 bases and the J segment 4 bases; nucleotides outside the gene matches: 7. The CDR3 totals 14 residues. The germline V gene encodes CDR1 LNHDA and CDR2 SQIVND (reference sequence). CDR3 sequence: CASSRLGTVYGYTF. The CDR3 region has the DNA TGTGCCAGTAGTCGCCTGGGGACAGTCTATGGCTACACCTTC.